This T cell receptor beta chain was identified in a study of cytomegalovirus exposure and HLA in healthy donors. Overall study results and limits: About 87% or about 30% of the time was how often most TCR beta V segments were productive, according to an earlier analysis. Excluded: some indistinguishable V segments such as TRBV6-2 and TRBV6-3.

Trimming cost V 5 bases and J 8 bases; bases outside gene matches: 9. The CDR3 length is 15 residues. Germline CDR1 reads MNHEY; CDR2 reads SMNVEV (reference sequence). This clone was seen more than once but under ten times. Its antigen remains unknown. The study ran its PCR with 60 Vbeta and 13 Jbeta primers. Here immunoSEQ multiplex PCR was the method, and the copy in TCRdb shows in-frame clones only, minus some. The profile shows approximately 100,000 clones, about 80% of them singletons. V usage is TRBV27 and J usage is TRBJ1-6; TRBD1 matches at 7 bases. The sequenced sample was PBMCs. The source of this sequence is a woman in her thirties or forties in good health and CMV-seropositive. The CDR3 sequence is CASSIRQGEDSPLHF. CDR3 in DNA: TGTGCCAGCAGTATACGACAGGGCGAAGATTCACCCCTCCACTTT.